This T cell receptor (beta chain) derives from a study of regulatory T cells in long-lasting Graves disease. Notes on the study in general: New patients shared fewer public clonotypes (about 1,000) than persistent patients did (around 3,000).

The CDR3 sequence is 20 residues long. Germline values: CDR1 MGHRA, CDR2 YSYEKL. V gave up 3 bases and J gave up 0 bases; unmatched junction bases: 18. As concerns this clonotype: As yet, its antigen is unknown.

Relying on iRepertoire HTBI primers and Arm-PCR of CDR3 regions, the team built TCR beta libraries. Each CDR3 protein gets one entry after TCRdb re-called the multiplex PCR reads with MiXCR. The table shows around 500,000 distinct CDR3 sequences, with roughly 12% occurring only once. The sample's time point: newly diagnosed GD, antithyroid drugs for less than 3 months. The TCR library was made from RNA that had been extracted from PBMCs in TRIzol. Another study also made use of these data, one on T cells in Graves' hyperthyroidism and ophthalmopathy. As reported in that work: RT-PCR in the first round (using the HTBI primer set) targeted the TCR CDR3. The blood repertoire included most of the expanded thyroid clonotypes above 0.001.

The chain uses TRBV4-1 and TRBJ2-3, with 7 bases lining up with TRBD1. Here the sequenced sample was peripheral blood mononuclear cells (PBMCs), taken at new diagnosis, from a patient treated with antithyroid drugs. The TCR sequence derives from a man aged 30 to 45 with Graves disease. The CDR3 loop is CASSHSILRQGWGSTDTQYF. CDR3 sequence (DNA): TGCGCCAGCAGCCACTCGATCCTAAGACAGGGTTGGGGGAGCACAGATACGCAGTATTTT.